Below, 17 T cell receptor beta chains from the same sample are listed, as sequenced in a study of cytomegalovirus exposure and HLA in healthy donors. Produced via immunoSEQ multiplex PCR; TCRdb's table is partial and in-frame only. This table has 100,000 to 150,000 clones, approximately 95% appearing once. The sequencing sample was made of PBMCs. Receptors were obtained from a man younger than 30 in good health and CMV-seronegative.

The chain employs TRBV7-7 and TRBJ2-5; D unresolved. The CDR3 length is 14 residues. Germline CDR1 and CDR2: SSHAT and FNYEAQ (reference sequence). V was trimmed by 5 bases and J by 2 bases, leaving 12 bases between them. CDR3 loop: CASSPVYSQETQYF. CDR3 bases: TGTGCCAGCAGCCCAGTATATTCTCAAGAGACCCAGTACTTC.

This clone showed up just once. The rearrangement joins TRBV27 to TRBJ2-7; TRBD2 matches 7 bases. Germline CDR1 reads MNHEY; CDR2 reads SMNVEV (reference sequence). The junction had 7 bases not matched to a gene; V was cut back by 6 bases and J by 2 bases. The length of the CDR3 is 14 residues. CDR3 amino acids: CASSRRRGTYEQYF. CDR3 coding DNA: TGTGCCAGCAGCAGGAGGCGGGGGACCTACGAGCAGTACTTC.

The genes are TRBV7-2 and TRBJ2-1, with 10 bases matching TRBD2. The CDR3 is 17 amino acids. Germline V gives CDR1 SGHTA, CDR2 FQGNSA. Trimming at V came to 1 base and at J to 5 bases, leaving 8 bases not matched to a gene. CDR3: CASSLEVAGGNNNEQFF. The CDR3 DNA is TGTGCCAGCAGCTTAGAAGTAGCGGGAGGTAATAACAATGAGCAGTTCTTC.

The chain is built from TRBV27 and TRBJ2-2, with TRBD2 matching 10 bases. CDR1 and CDR2 from the germline V gene are MNHEY and SMNVEV (reference sequence). V trimming: 2 bases; J trimming: 7 bases; junction bases outside the gene matches: 10. There are 17 residues in the CDR3. This CDR3 is CASSLMGASGSIGELFF. CDR3 nucleotides: TGTGCCAGCAGTTTAATGGGAGCTAGCGGGAGTATCGGGGAGCTGTTTTTT.

The gene calls are TRBV25-1 and TRBJ1-4, with unresolved D. Germline V gene data show CDR1 as MGHDK and CDR2 as SYGVNS. V lost 6 bases to trimming and J lost 8 bases, with 7 bases between them. The CDR3 has 11 residues. CDR3: CASRFLEKLFF. The CDR3 bases are TGTGCCAGCAGGTTCCTCGAAAAACTGTTTTTT.

The rearrangement joins TRBV19 to TRBJ1-1, with a weak D call TRBD1 (6 bases). Trimming left V 0 bases short and J 2 bases short, with 10 bases between. The CDR3 loop spans 15 amino acids. In germline, CDR1 is LNHDA, CDR2 SQIVND (reference sequence). Written as DNA, the CDR3 is TGTGCCAGTAGTATAGAGGGGACAACCAACACTGAAGCTTTCTTT. Translated: CASSIEGTTNTEAFF. The complete variable domain, with remaining parts taken from reference TRBV19 and TRBJ1-1, reads DGGITQSPKYLFRKEGQNVTLSCEQNLNHDAMYWYRQDPGQGLRLIYYSQIVNDFQKGDIAEGYSVSREKKESFPLTVTSAQKNPTAFYLCASSIEGTTNTEAFFGQGTRLTVV.

The chain recombines TRBV9 with TRBJ1-5; D perhaps matches TRBD1 (5 bases). Per the germline V gene, CDR1 is SGDLS and CDR2 is YYNGEE. The CDR3 extends over 14 amino acids. Trimming took 0 bases from V and 5 from J, leaving 9 bases between them. CDR3 coding DNA: TGTGCCAGCAGCGTAGGACAGAACGATCAGCCCCAGCATTTT. Translating gives CASSVGQNDQPQHF. Supplemented by reference TRBV9 and TRBJ1-5, the full variable domain reads DSGVTQTPKHLITATGQRVTLRCSPRSGDLSVYWYQQSLDQGLQFLIQYYNGEERAKGNILERFSAQQFPDLHSELNLSSLELGDSALYFCASSVGQNDQPQHFGDGTRLSIL.

This chain links TRBV9 with TRBJ2-1; TRBD1 aligns across 9 bases. Germline loops: CDR1 SGDLS, CDR2 YYNGEE. The junction had 5 bases not matched to a gene; V was cut back by 4 bases and J by 0 bases. The length of the CDR3 is 16 residues. This CDR3 is CASSYSTGGSYNEQFF. The CDR3, as DNA: TGTGCCAGCAGCTACTCGACAGGGGGCTCCTACAATGAGCAGTTCTTC.

The chain recombines TRBV6-1 with TRBJ2-6; possible D gene TRBD1, 6 bases. The CDR3 spans 14 residues. Trimming took off 7 bases at V and 0 bases at J, with 7 bases between the two ends. From germline, CDR1 is MNHNS and CDR2 SASEGT. CDR3: CASKDSSGANVLTF. The CDR3, as DNA: TGTGCCAGCAAGGACAGCTCTGGGGCCAACGTCCTGACTTTC.

The chain combines TRBV11-2 with TRBJ2-7; 7 positions agree with TRBD2. This CDR3 is 14 amino acids long. Germline trimming cut 3 bases from V and 2 bases from J; bases unmatched to any gene: 4. Germline V gives CDR1 SGHAT, CDR2 FQNNGV. The CDR3 DNA reads as TGTGCCAGCAGCTTCAATAGCGGGCCCTACGAGCAGTACTTC. Translated: CASSFNSGPYEQYF.

V is TRBV27 and J is TRBJ1-2; D might be TRBD1 (5 bases). The germline V gene encodes CDR1 MNHEY and CDR2 SMNVEV (reference sequence). With 5 bases removed from V and 5 bases from J, the gap between germline ends came to 15 bases. CDR3 length: 14 amino acids. The CDR3 bases are TGTGCCAGCAGTCTTAAGTGGGGCTTATATGGCTACACCTTC. Residues: CASSLKWGLYGYTF.

This rearrangement joins TRBV7-3 to TRBJ2-2, with 8 nucleotides matching TRBD2. Germline V gene data show CDR1 as SGHTA and CDR2 as FQGTGA. CDR3 length equals 15 residues. The junction had 5 bases not matched to a gene; V was cut back by 2 bases and J by 6 bases. As DNA, the CDR3 is TGTGCCAGCAGCTTATTTAGCGGGATTCCCGGGGAGCTGTTTTTT. It is translated as CASSLFSGIPGELFF.

This clone was detected only once. The rearrangement joins TRBV7-9 to TRBJ2-7, with TRBD1 identical over 8 bases. Germline CDR1 and CDR2: SEHNR and FQNEAQ (reference sequence). J was trimmed by 3 bases and V by 0 bases; bases with no gene match: 4. The CDR3 extends over 15 amino acids. The CDR3 bases are TGTGCCAGCAGCTTAGCCCCGGGACAGGTCTACGAGCAGTACTTC. Protein sequence: CASSLAPGQVYEQYF.

This rearrangement joins TRBV6-6 to TRBJ1-1, with 7 bases matching TRBD1. Germline loops: CDR1 MNHNY, CDR2 SVGAGI (reference sequence). The CDR3 runs 15 residues. Trimming at V came to 6 bases and at J to 3 bases, leaving 10 bases not matched to a gene. The CDR3 DNA reads as TGTGCCAGCAGCCTCCCACAGGGGAAAGACACTGAAGCTTTCTTT. This translates into CASSLPQGKDTEAFF.

The genes are TRBV30 and TRBJ2-7; TRBD2 agrees at 7 bases. This CDR3 is built from 14 residues. The J segment lost 0 bases and the V segment lost 2 bases, leaving 4 bases of the junction unmatched. Germline V gives CDR1 GTSNPN, CDR2 SVGIG (reference sequence). The CDR3 nucleotides are TGTGCCTGGAGTAGCGGGACCAACTCCTACGAGCAGTACTTC. Protein product: CAWSSGTNSYEQYF.

The CDR3 loop reads CASSEGRGDTEAFF. The DNA of the CDR3 is TGTGCCAGCAGTGAAGGCCGGGGAGACACTGAAGCTTTCTTT. This chain connects TRBV6-4 to TRBJ1-1; no firm D call. Trimming cost V 3 bases and J 3 bases, with 11 bases left between them. The germline gives CDR1 MRHNA, CDR2 SNTAGT. The length of the CDR3 is 14 residues.

V and J are TRBV19 and TRBJ2-1, with 8 bases matching TRBD2. From germline, CDR1 is LNHDA and CDR2 SQIVND (reference sequence). CDR3 length: 13 residues. The V and J ends lost 3 bases and 5 bases, in that order; junction bases with no gene match: 0. Here the CDR3 reads CASSISGDNEQFF. The CDR3 region has the DNA TGTGCCAGTAGTATTAGCGGGGACAATGAGCAGTTCTTC. The variable domain in full, with the rest retrieved from reference TRBV19 and TRBJ2-1, is DGGITQSPKYLFRKEGQNVTLSCEQNLNHDAMYWYRQDPGQGLRLIYYSQIVNDFQKGDIAEGYSVSREKKESFPLTVTSAQKNPTAFYLCASSISGDNEQFFGPGTRLTVL.